This T cell receptor (beta chain) was sequenced for a study of cytomegalovirus exposure and HLA in healthy donors. General observations from the study: In an earlier analysis, about 87% or about 30%: the productive usage of most TCR beta V segments. In a later analysis, V- and J-gene trimming of beta chains associated with a DCLRE1C missense variant, replicated independently.

PCR was performed using 60 Vbeta and 13 Jbeta primers. Sequencing used immunoSEQ multiplex PCR; TCRdb keeps in-frame clones, though not all of them. The sample holds about 120,000 clones, roughly 9% seen once. This CDR3 region has 15 residues. Germline CDR1 is KGHSH and CDR2 is LQKENI. Trimming cost V 3 bases and J 1 base, with 10 bases left between them. This clone was seen a handful of times. No antigen is known for it. This TCR was recovered from a man younger than 45 in good health and CMV-seronegative. The source material was PBMCs. This chain uses TRBV18 with TRBJ2-1, with D perhaps TRBD1 (6 bases). In nucleotides, the CDR3 is TGTGCCAGCTCACCGCAGGGGTCATCCTACAATGAGCAGTTCTTC. Translating gives CASSPQGSSYNEQFF. Supplemented by reference TRBV18 and TRBJ2-1, the full variable domain reads NAGVMQNPRHLVRRRGQEARLRCSPMKGHSHVYWYRQLPEEGLKFMVYLQKENIIDESGMPKERFSAEFPKEGPSILRIQQVVRGDSAAYFCASSPQGSSYNEQFFGPGTRLTVL.